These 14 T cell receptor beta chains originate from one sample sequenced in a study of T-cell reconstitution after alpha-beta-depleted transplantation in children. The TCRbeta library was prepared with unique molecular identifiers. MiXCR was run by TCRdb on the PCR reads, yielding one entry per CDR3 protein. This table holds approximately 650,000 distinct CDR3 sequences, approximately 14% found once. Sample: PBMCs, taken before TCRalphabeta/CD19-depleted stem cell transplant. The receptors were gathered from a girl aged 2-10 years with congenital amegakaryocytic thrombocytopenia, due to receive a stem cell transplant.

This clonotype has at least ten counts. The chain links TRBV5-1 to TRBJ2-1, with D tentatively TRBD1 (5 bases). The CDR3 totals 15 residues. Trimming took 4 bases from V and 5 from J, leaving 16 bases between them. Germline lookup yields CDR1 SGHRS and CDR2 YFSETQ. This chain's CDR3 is CASSPNYQTDNEQFF. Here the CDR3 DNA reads TGCGCCAGCAGCCCCAACTACCAGACAGACAATGAGCAGTTCTTC.

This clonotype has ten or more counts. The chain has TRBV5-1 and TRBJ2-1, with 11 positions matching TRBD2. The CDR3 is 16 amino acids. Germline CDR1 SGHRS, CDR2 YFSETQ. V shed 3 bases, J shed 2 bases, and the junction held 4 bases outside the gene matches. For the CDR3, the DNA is TGCGCCAGCAGCTCCATAGCGGGAGGGGCCTACAATGAGCAGTTCTTC. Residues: CASSSIAGGAYNEQFF.

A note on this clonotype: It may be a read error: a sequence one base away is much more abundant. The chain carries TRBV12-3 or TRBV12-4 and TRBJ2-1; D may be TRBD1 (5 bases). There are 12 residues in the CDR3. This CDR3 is CATSPGSFWEFF. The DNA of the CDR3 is TGTGCCACCAGTCCAGGGTCTTTTTGGGAATTCTTC.

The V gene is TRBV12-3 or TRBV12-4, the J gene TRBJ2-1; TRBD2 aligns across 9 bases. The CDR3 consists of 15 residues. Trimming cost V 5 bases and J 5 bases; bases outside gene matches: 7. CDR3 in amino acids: CASSQLAGKDNEQFF. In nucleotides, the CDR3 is TGTGCCAGCAGTCAGCTAGCGGGGAAGGACAATGAGCAGTTCTTC.

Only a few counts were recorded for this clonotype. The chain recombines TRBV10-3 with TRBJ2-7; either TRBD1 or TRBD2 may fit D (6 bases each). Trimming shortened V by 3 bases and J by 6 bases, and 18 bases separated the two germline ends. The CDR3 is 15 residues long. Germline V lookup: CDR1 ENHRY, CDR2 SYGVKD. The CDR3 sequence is CAISEGGRQGSEQYF. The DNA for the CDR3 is TGTGCCATCAGTGAAGGGGGGAGGCAGGGCAGCGAGCAGTACTTC.

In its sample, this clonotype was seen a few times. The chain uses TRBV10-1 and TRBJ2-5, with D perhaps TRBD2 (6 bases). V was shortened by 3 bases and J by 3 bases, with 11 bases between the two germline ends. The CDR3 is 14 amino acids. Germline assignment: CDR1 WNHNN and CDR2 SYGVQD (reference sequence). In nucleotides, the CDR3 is TGCGCCAGCAGTGATCCAGGAGGGGAAGAGACCCAGTACTTC. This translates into CASSDPGGEETQYF.

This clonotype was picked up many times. Here the CDR3 DNA reads TGCAGTGCTACCCGGTGGCGTAGCGGGGGAACCGGGGAGCTGTTTTTT. As protein: CSATRWRSGGTGELFF. The gene calls are TRBV20-1 and TRBJ2-2, with TRBD2 matching 9 bases. Losses at the gene ends were 4 bases for V and 5 bases for J; bases not matched to a gene: 11. This CDR3 comprises 16 residues. Germline CDR1 is DFQATT and CDR2 is SNEGSKA (reference sequence).

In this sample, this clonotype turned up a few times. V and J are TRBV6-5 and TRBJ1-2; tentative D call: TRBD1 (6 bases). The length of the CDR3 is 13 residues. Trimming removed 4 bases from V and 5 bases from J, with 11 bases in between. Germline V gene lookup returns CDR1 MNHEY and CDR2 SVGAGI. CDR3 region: CASSSTRGYGYTF. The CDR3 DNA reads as TGTGCCAGCAGTTCCACCAGGGGATATGGCTACACCTTC.

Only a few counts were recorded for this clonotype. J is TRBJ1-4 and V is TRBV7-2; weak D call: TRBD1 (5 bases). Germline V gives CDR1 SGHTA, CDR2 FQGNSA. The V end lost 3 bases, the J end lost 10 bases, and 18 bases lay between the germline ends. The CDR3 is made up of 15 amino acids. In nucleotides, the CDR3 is TGTGCCAGCAGCTTCAACCCCGGGACCCGAGGAAAACTGTTTTTT. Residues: CASSFNPGTRGKLFF.

The CDR3: CAWSLTRNEQYF. CDR3 DNA sequence: TGTGCCTGGAGTCTCACTCGGAACGAGCAGTACTTC. The chain carries TRBV30 and TRBJ2-7; no clear D gene. Germline V gene data show CDR1 as GTSNPN and CDR2 as SVGIG (reference sequence). CDR3 length: 12 amino acids. The V gene lost 2 bases and the J gene lost 5 bases, with 10 bases spanning the gap.

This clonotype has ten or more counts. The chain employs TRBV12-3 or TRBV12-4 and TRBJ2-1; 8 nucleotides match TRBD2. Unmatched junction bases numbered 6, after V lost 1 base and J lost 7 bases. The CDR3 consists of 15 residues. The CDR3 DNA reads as TGTGCCAGCAGTTTAGTCGGGAGGGCTACAAATGAGCAGTTCTTC. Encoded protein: CASSLVGRATNEQFF.

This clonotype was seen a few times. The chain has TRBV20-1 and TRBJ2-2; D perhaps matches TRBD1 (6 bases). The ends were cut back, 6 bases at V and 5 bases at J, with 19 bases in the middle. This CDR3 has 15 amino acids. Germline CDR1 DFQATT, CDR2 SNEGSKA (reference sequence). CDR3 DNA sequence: TGCAGTGCCCTCCCCCCGGACAGAGGGACCGGGGAGCTGTTTTTT. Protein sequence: CSALPPDRGTGELFF.

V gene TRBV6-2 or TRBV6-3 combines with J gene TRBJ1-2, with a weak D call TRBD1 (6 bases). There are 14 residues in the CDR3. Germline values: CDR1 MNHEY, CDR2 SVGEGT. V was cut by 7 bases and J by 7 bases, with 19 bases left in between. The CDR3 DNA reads TGTGCCAGCAAGGGGACTCCCCAACAGGGTGGCTACACCTTC. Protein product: CASKGTPQQGGYTF.

The CDR3 protein is CASSRSDSTGELFF. The CDR3 DNA reads as TGTGCCAGCAGCAGATCGGACAGCACCGGGGAGCTGTTTTTT. The chain joins TRBV7-3 to TRBJ2-2, with D possibly TRBD1 on 6 matching bases. Germline V gene sequence: CDR1 SGHTA, CDR2 FQGTGA. This CDR3 region has 14 residues. V lost 5 bases and J 4 bases, leaving 11 bases between the germline ends.